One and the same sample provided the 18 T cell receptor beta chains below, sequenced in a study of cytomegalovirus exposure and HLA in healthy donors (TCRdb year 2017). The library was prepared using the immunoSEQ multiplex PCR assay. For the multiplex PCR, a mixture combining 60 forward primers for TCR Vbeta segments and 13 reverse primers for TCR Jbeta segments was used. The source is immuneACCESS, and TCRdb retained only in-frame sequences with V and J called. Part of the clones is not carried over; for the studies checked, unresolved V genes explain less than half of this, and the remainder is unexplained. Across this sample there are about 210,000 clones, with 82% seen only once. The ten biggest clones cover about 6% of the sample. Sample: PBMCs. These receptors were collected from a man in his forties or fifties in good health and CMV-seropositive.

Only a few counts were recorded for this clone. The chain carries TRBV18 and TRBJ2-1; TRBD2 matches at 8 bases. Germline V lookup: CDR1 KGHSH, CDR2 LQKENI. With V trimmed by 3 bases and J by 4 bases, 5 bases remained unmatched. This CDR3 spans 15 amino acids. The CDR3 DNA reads TGTGCCAGCTCACCCGGACTAGCCGATTACAATGAGCAGTTCTTC. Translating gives CASSPGLADYNEQFF.

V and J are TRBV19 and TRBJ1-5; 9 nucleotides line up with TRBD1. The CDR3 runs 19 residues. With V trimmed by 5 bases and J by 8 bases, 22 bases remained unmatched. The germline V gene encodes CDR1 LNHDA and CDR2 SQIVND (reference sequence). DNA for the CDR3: TGTGCCAGTAGTCGTTTTGGGTTCCGGGACAGGGAGTTTTGGGAGCCCCAGCATTTT. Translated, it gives CASSRFGFRDREFWEPQHF.

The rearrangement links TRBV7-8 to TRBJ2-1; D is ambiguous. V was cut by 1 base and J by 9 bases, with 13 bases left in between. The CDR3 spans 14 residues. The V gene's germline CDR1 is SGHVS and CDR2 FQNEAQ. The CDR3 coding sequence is TGTGCCAGCAGCTTAGGCTCTAGTAGTAGTGAGCAGTTCTTC. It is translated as CASSLGSSSSEQFF.

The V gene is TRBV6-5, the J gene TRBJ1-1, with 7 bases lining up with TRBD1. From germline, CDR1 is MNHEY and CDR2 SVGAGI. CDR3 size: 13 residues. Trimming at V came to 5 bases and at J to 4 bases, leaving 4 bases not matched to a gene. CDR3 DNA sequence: TGTGCCAGCAGTCGACAGGGCGGCACTGAAGCTTTCTTT. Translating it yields CASSRQGGTEAFF.

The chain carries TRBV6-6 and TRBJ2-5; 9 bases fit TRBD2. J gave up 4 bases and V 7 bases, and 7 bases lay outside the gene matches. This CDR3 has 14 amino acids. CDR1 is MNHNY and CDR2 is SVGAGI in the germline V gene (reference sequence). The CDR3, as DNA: TGTGCCAGCATCTCCAGTAGCGGGAGAGAGACCCAGTACTTC. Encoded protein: CASISSSGRETQYF.

This CDR3 is CAWSRQGGNSPLHF. The CDR3 coding sequence is TGTGCCTGGAGTCGACAGGGGGGGAATTCACCCCTCCACTTT. The chain employs TRBV30 and TRBJ1-6; 9 bases agree with TRBD1. After removal of 2 bases from V and 7 bases from J, the junction contained 3 bases not matched to a gene. CDR1 GTSNPN and CDR2 SVGIG come from the germline V gene (reference sequence). This CDR3 spans 14 amino acids.

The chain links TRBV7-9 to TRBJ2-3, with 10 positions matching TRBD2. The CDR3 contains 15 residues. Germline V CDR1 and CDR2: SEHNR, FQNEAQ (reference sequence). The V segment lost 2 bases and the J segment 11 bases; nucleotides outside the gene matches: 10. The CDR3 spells CASSLLAGDSEVQYF. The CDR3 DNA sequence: TGTGCCAGCAGCTTACTAGCGGGAGATTCGGAGGTGCAGTATTTT.

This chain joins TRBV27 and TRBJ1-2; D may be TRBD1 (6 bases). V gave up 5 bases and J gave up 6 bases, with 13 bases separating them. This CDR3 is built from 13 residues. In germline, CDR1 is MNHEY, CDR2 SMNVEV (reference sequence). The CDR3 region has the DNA TGTGCCAGCAGTACAGGGCTTATGAATGGCTACACCTTC. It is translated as CASSTGLMNGYTF.

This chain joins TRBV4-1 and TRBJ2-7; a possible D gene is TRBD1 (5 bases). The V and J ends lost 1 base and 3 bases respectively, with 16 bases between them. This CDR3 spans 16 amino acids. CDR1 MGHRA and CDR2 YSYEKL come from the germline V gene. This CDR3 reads CASSQVPISTVYEQYF. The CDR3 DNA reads TGCGCCAGCAGCCAAGTCCCTATTTCGACAGTCTACGAGCAGTACTTC.

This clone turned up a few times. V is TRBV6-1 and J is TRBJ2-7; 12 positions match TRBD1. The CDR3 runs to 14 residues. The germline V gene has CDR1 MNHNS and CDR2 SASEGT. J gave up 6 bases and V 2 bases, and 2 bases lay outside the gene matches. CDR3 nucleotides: TGTGCCAGCAGTGAAAGGGACAGGGGGCGCGAGCAGTACGTC. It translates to CASSERDRGREQYV.

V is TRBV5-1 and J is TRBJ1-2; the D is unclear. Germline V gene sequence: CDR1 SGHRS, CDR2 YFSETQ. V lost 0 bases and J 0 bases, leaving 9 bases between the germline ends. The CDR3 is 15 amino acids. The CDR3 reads CASSLAAGSNYGYTF. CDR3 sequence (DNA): TGCGCCAGCAGCTTGGCCGCAGGATCTAACTATGGCTACACCTTC.

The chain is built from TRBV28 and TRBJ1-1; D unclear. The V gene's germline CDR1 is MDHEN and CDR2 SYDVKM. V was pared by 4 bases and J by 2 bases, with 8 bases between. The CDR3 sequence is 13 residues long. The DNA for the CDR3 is TGTGCCAGCAGTTCGACGGGAAACACTGAAGCTTTCTTT. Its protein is CASSSTGNTEAFF. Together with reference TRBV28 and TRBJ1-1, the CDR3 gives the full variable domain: DVKVTQSSRYLVKRTGEKVFLECVQDMDHENMFWYRQDPGLGLRLIYFSYDVKMKEKGDIPEGYSVSREKKERFSLILESASTNQTSMYLCASSSTGNTEAFFGQGTRLTVV.

CDR3 bases: TGTGCCAGCAGCAACCACAACCCCCGACGACAGCCTGGGTCCTACGAGCAGTACGTC. Translating gives CASSNHNPRRQPGSYEQYV. This chain joins TRBV21-1 and TRBJ2-7; TRBD1, the table's D call, was not compared with the DNA. TRBV21-1 is given as a pseudogene. This CDR3 region has 19 residues.

CDR3 sequence reads: CASSSSGLPDTQYF. CDR3 nucleotide sequence: TGCGCCAGCAGCTCGTCGGGACTCCCAGATACGCAGTATTTT. The rearrangement uses TRBV5-1 and TRBJ2-3; a possible D gene is TRBD2 (6 bases). V lost 3 bases to trimming and J lost 4 bases, with 12 bases between them. Per the germline V gene, CDR1 is SGHRS and CDR2 is YFSETQ. The CDR3 contains 14 residues.

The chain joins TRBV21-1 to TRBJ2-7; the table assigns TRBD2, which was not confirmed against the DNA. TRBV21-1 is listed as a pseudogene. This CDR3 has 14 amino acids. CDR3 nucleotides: TGTGCCAGCAGCGACGACTCGGAGCATGGCGAGCAGTACGTC. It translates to CASSDDSEHGEQYV.

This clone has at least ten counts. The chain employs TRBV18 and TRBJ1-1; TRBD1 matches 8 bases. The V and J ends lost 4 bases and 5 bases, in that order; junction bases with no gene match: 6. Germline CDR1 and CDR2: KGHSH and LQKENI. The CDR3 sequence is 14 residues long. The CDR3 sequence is CASSQGTGGTEAFF. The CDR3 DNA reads TGTGCCAGCTCACAGGGGACAGGTGGAACTGAAGCTTTCTTT. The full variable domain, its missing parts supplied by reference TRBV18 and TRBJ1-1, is NAGVMQNPRHLVRRRGQEARLRCSPMKGHSHVYWYRQLPEEGLKFMVYLQKENIIDESGMPKERFSAEFPKEGPSILRIQQVVRGDSAAYFCASSQGTGGTEAFFGQGTRLTVV.

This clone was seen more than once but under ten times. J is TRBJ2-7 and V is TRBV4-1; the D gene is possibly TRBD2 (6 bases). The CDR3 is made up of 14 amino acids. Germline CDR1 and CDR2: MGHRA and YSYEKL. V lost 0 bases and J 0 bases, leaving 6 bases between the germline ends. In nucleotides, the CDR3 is TGCGCCAGCAGCCAAGAGGAGGGCTCCTACGAGCAGTACGTC. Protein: CASSQEEGSYEQYV.

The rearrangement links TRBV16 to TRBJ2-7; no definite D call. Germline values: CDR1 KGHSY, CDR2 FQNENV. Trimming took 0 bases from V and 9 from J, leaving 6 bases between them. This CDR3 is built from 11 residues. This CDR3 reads CASSQSSLQYF. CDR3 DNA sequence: TGTGCCAGCAGCCAATCAAGCCTGCAGTACTTC.